These 16 T cell receptor beta chains were sequenced from one sample in a study of blood T cell repertoires in COVID-19. Libraries were prepared by immunoSEQ multiplex PCR; TCRdb keeps only in-frame clonotypes and omits some of them. The repertoire holds some 37,000 clones, with 90% as singletons. Sequenced material: peripheral blood. The receptors shown here come from a human donor in a cohort sampled during active COVID-19.

The chain uses TRBV11-2 and TRBJ2-5; 9 nucleotides align to TRBD1. This CDR3 region has 15 residues. Unmatched junction bases numbered 2, after V lost 3 bases and J lost 0 bases. Looked up from germline, CDR1 is SGHAT and CDR2 is FQNNGV. The CDR3, as DNA: TGTGCCAGCAGCTTCGGGACAGGGTACCAAGAGACCCAGTACTTC. Residues: CASSFGTGYQETQYF.

The genes are TRBV14 and TRBJ1-6; D is possibly TRBD1 (5 bases). The CDR3 length is 16 residues. CDR1 and CDR2 from the germline V gene are SGHDN and FVKESK. V lost 1 base and J 4 bases, leaving 11 bases between the germline ends. The CDR3 region has the DNA TGTGCCAGCAGCCAAGCTTGGACACTTTATAATTCACCCCTCCACTTT. It codes for CASSQAWTLYNSPLHF.

The rearrangement joins TRBV25-1 to TRBJ2-7; D may be TRBD2 (5 bases). Germline-derived CDR1 and CDR2 are MGHDK and SYGVNS. There are 13 residues in the CDR3. With 10 bases removed from V and 2 bases from J, the gap between germline ends came to 15 bases. CDR3 amino acids: CATSRGWPYEQYF. CDR3 sequence (DNA): TGTGCCACCTCCCGGGGTTGGCCCTACGAGCAGTACTTC.

This clone was seen only once. The genes are TRBV30 and TRBJ2-7; D is perhaps TRBD2 (6 bases). Trimming shortened V by 0 bases and J by 0 bases, and 9 bases separated the two germline ends. This CDR3 contains 14 residues. Per the germline V gene, CDR1 is GTSNPN and CDR2 is SVGIG (reference sequence). The CDR3 sequence is CAWSVRLDSYEQYF. CDR3 bases: TGTGCCTGGAGTGTACGACTAGACTCCTACGAGCAGTACTTC.

In DNA, the CDR3 is TGCGCCAGCTCGATCTTCCCGGGACTAGCGGGACGGGAGACCCAGTACTTC. Protein sequence: CASSIFPGLAGRETQYF. The chain links TRBV5-1 to TRBJ2-5; 13 nucleotides line up with TRBD2. The V gene end was trimmed by 7 bases and the J gene end by 5 bases; junction bases not matched to a gene: 14. The CDR3 extends over 17 amino acids. The germline CDR1 and CDR2 sequences are SGHRS and YFSETQ.

V is TRBV11-3 and J is TRBJ1-1, with D unclear. The V end was cut by 3 bases, the J end by 1 base, with 6 bases between. The CDR3 loop spans 13 amino acids. Germline V lookup: CDR1 SGHNT, CDR2 YENEEA. CDR3 DNA sequence: TGTGCCAGCAGCTTTCAGGAGAACACTGAAGCTTTCTTT. This gives the protein CASSFQENTEAFF.

This clone has only one observation. The chain recombines TRBV4-3 with TRBJ1-4, with D maybe TRBD1 (5 bases). Germline V CDR1 and CDR2: LGHNA, YSLEER. V shed 4 bases and J shed 0 bases, with 12 bases lying between them. The length of the CDR3 is 16 residues. This CDR3 is CASSPEGVATNEKLFF. The DNA for the CDR3 is TGCGCCAGCAGCCCGGAAGGGGTCGCAACTAATGAAAAACTGTTTTTT.

The chain joins TRBV10-1 to TRBJ2-3; the match to TRBD2 covers 7 bases. CDR1 is WNHNN, CDR2 SYGVQD, per germline (reference sequence). The CDR3 totals 15 residues. V shed 5 bases and J 4 bases; nucleotides not matched to a gene: 9. CDR3 loop: CASSSGTKLADTQYF. In DNA form, the CDR3 reads TGCGCCAGCAGTAGCGGGACCAAGTTGGCAGATACGCAGTATTTT.

V is TRBV6-5 and J is TRBJ2-3; TRBD2 matches at 7 bases. There are 14 residues in the CDR3. With V trimmed by 5 bases and J by 2 bases, 4 bases remained unmatched. Germline V CDR1 and CDR2: MNHEY, SVGAGI. The CDR3 spells CASSMAGATDTQYF. The CDR3 DNA is TGTGCCAGCAGTATGGCGGGAGCCACAGATACGCAGTATTTT.

The chain employs TRBV15 and TRBJ2-5; D perhaps matches TRBD2 (6 bases). V dropped 3 bases and J dropped 5 bases, with 13 bases sitting between them. The CDR3 spans 14 residues. Germline V gene lookup returns CDR1 LNHNV and CDR2 YYDKDF (reference sequence). The CDR3 here is CATSREGRRETQYF. CDR3 sequence (DNA): TGTGCCACCAGCAGGGAGGGGCGGCGGGAGACCCAGTACTTC.

V gene TRBV19 combines with J gene TRBJ1-5, with 8 bases matching TRBD1. Germline CDR1 and CDR2: LNHDA and SQIVND (reference sequence). The CDR3 runs to 14 residues. V gave up 3 bases and J gave up 5 bases; unmatched junction bases: 3. The CDR3 reads CASSMGQVDQPQHF. Here the CDR3 DNA reads TGTGCCAGTAGTATGGGACAGGTCGATCAGCCCCAGCATTTT.

The rearrangement joins TRBV7-9 to TRBJ2-3, with D possibly being TRBD2 (6 bases). CDR1 is SEHNR, CDR2 FQNEAQ, per germline (reference sequence). V lost 5 bases to trimming and J lost 3 bases, with 18 bases between them. CDR3 length: 16 residues. Here the CDR3 DNA reads TGTGCCAGCAGCCCTCATCCTGCTAGCGCAACAGATACGCAGTATTTT. Its translation is CASSPHPASATDTQYF. Full variable domain (outside the CDR3, taken from reference TRBV7-9 and TRBJ2-3): DTGVSQNPRHKITKRGQNVTFRCDPISEHNRLYWYRQTLGQGPEFLTYFQNEAQLEKSRLLSDRFSAERPKGSFSTLEIQRTEQGDSAMYLCASSPHPASATDTQYFGPGTRLTVL.

The CDR3 DNA sequence: TGTGCCAGCAGGATGAACCATGGCCCAGATACGCAGTATTTT. Its translation is CASRMNHGPDTQYF. The rearrangement joins TRBV6-4 to TRBJ2-3, with D uncertain. Germline V gene sequence: CDR1 MRHNA, CDR2 SNTAGT. The CDR3 spans 14 residues. With 6 bases removed from V and 4 bases from J, the gap between germline ends came to 14 bases.

This chain links TRBV12-3 or TRBV12-4 with TRBJ1-4, with D maybe TRBD1 (6 bases). The V end was cut by 10 bases, the J end by 2 bases, with 11 bases between. The CDR3 is 13 amino acids. Here the CDR3 DNA reads TGTGCCACTGCGGGGGGCACTAATGAAAAACTGTTTTTT. It specifies CATAGGTNEKLFF.

The genes are TRBV6-5 and TRBJ2-7; 14 bases match TRBD2. The CDR3 contains 15 residues. The ends lost 6 bases at V and 6 bases at J; junction bases unmatched: 7. From germline, CDR1 is MNHEY and CDR2 SVGAGI. CDR3 sequence (DNA): TGTGCCAGCAGGCCACCGGGACTAGCGGGAGCCGAGCAGTACTTC. Its translation is CASRPPGLAGAEQYF.

This chain uses TRBV27 with TRBJ2-3; 12 nucleotides match TRBD2. Germline loops: CDR1 MNHEY, CDR2 SMNVEV (reference sequence). V was pared by 6 bases and J by 0 bases, with 10 bases of the junction left unmatched. CDR3 length: 18 amino acids. This chain's CDR3 is CASRRLAGGPSSTDTQYF. The CDR3 nucleotides are TGTGCCAGCAGACGTCTAGCGGGAGGGCCTTCTAGCACAGATACGCAGTATTTT.